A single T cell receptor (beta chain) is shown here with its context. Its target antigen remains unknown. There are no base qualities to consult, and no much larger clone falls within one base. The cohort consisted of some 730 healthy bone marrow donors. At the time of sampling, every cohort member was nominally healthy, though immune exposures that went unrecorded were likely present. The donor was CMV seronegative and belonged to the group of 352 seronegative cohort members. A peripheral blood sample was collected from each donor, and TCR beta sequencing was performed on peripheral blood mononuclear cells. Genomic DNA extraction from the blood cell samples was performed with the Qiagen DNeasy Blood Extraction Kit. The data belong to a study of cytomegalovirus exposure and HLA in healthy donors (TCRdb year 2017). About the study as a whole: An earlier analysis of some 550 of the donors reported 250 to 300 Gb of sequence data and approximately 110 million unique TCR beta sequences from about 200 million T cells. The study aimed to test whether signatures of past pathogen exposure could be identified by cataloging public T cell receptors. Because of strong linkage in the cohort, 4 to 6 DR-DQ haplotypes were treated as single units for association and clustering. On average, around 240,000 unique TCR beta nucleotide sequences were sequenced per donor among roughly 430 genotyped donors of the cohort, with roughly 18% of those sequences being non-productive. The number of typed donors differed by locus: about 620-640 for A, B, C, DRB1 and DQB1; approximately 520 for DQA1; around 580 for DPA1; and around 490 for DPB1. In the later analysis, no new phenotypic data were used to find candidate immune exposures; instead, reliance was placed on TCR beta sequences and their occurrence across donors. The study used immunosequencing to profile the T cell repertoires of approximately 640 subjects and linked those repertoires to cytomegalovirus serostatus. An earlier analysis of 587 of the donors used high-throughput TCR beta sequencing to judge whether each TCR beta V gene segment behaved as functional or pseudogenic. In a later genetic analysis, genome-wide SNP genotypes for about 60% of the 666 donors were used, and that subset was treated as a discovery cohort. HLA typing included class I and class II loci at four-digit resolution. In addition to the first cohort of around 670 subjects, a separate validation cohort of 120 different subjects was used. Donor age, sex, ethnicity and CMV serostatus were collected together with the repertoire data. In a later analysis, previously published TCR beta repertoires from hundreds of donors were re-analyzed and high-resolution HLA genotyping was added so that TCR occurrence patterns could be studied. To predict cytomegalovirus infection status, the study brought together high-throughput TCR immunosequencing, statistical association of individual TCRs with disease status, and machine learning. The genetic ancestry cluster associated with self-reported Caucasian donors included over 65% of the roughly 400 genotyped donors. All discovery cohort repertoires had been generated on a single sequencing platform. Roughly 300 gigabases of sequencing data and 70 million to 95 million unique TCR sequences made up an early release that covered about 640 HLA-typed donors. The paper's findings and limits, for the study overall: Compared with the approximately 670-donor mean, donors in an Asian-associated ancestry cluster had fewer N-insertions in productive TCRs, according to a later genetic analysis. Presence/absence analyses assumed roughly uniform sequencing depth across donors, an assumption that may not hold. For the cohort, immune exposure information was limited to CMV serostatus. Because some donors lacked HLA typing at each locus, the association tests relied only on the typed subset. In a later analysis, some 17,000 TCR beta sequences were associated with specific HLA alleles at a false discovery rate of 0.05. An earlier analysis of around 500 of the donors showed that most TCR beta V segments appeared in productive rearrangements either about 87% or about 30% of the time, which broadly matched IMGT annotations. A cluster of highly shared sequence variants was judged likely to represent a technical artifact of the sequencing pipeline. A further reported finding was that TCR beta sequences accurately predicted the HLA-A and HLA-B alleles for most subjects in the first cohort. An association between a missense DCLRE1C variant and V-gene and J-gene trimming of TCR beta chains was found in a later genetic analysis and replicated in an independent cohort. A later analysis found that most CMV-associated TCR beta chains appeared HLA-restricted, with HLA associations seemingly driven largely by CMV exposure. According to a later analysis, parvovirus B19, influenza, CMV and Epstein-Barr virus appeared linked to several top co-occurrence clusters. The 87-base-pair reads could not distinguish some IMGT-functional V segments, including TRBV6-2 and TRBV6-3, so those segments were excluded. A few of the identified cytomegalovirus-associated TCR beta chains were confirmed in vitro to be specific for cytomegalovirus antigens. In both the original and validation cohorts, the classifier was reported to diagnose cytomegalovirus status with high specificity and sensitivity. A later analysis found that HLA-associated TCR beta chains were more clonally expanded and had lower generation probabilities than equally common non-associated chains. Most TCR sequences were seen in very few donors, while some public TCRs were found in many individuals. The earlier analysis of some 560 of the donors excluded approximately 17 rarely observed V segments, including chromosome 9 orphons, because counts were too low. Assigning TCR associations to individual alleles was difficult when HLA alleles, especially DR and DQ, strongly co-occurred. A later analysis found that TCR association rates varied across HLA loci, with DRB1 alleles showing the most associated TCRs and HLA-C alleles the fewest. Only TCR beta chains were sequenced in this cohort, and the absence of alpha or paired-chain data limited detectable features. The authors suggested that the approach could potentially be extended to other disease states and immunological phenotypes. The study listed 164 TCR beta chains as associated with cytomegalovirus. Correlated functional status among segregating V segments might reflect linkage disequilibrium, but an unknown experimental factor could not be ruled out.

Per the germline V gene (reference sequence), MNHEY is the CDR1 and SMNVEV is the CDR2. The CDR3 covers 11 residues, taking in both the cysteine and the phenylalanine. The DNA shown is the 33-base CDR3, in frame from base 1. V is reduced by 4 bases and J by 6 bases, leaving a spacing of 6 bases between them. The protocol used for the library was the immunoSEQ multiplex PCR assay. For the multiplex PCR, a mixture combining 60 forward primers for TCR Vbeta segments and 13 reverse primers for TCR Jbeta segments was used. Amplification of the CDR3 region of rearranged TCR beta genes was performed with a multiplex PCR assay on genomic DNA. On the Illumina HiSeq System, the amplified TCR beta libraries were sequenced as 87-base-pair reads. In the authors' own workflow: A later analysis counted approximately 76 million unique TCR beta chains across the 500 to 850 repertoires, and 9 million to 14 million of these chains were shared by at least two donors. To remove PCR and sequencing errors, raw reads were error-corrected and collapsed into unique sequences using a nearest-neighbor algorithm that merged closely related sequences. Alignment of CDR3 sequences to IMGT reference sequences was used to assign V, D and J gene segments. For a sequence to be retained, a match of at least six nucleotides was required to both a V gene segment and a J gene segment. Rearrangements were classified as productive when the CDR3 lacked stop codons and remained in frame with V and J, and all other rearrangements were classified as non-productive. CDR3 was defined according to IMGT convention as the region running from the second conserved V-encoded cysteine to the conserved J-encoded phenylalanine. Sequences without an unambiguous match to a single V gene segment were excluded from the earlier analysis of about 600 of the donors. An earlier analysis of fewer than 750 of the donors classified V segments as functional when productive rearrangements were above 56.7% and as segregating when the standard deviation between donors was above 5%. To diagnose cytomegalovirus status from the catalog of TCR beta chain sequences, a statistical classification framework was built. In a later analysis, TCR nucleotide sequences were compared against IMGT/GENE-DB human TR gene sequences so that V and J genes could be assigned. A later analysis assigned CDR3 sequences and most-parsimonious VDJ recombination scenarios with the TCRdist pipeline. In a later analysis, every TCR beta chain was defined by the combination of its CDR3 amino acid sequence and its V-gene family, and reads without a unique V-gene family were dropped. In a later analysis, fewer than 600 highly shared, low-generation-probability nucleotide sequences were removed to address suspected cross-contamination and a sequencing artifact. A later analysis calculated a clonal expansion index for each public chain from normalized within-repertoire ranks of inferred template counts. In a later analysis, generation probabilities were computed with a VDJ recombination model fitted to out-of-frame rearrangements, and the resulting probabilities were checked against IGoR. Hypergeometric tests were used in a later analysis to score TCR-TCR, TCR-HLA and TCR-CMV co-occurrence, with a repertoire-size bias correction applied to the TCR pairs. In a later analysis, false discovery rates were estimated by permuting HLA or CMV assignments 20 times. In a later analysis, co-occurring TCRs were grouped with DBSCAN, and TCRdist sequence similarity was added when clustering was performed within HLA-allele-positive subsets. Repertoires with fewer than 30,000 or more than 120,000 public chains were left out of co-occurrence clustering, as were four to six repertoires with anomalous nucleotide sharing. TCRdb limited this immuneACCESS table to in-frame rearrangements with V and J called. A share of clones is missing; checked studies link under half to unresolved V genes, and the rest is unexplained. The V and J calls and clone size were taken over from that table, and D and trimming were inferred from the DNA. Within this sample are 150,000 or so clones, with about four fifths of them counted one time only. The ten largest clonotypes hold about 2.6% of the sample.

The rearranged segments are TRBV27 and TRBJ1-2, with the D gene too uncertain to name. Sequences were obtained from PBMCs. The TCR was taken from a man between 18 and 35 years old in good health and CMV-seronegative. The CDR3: CASSSGNGYTF. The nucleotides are TGTGCCAGCAGTTCGGGAAATGGCTACACCTTC.